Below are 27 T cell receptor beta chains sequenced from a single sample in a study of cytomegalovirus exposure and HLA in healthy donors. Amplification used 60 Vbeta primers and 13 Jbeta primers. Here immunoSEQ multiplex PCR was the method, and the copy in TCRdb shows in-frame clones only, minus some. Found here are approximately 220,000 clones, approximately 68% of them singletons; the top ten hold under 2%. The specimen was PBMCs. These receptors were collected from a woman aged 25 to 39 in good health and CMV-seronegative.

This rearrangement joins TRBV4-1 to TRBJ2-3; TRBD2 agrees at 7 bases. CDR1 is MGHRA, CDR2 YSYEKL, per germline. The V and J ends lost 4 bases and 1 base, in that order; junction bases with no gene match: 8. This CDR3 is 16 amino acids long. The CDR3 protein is CASSPLGGSRTDTQYF. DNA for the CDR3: TGCGCCAGCAGCCCCTTGGGAGGGTCCCGCACAGATACGCAGTATTTT.

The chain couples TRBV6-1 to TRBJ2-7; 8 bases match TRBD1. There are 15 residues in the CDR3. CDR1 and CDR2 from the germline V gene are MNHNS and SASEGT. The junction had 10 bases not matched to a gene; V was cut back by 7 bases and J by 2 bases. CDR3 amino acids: CASTMTGALPYEQYF. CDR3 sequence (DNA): TGTGCCAGCACGATGACAGGGGCCTTACCCTACGAGCAGTACTTC.

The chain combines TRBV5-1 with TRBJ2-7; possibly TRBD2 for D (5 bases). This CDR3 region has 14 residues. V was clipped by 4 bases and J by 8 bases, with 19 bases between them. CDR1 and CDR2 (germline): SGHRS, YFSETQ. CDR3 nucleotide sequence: TGCGCCAGCAGCATAGGGAGAAACGAGGCACAGCAGTACTTC. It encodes CASSIGRNEAQQYF.

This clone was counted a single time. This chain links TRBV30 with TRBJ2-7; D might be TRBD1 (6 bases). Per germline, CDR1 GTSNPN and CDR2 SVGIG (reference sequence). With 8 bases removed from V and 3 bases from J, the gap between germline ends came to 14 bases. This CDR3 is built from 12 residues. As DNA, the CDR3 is TGTGCCGGGGGCGAAGGGGACTACGAGCAGTACTTC. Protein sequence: CAGGEGDYEQYF.

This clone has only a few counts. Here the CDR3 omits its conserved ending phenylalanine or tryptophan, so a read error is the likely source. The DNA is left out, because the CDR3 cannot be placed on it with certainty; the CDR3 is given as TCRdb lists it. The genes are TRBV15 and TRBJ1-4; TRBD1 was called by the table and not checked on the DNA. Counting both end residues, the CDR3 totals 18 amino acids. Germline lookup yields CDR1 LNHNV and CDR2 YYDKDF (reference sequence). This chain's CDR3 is CANRTGDRGATGSVGMFL.

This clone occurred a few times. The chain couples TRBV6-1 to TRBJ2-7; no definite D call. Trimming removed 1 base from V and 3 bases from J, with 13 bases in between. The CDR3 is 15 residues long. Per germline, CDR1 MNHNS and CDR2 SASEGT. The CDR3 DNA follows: TGTGCCAGCAGTGAAGTTATATCCCCGGGCTACGAGCAGTACTTC. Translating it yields CASSEVISPGYEQYF.

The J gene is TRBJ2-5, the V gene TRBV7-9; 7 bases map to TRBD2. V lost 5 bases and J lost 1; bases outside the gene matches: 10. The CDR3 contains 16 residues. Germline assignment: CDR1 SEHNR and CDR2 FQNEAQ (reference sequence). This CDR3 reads CASSQKMGGIQETQYF. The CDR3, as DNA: TGTGCCAGCAGCCAGAAAATGGGAGGGATCCAAGAGACCCAGTACTTC.

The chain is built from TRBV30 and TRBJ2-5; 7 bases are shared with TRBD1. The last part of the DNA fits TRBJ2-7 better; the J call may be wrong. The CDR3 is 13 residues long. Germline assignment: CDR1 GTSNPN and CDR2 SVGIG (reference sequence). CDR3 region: CAWSLGGAAEQYF. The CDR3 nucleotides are TGTGCCTGGAGTCTAGGGGGCGCGGCCGAGCAGTACTTC.

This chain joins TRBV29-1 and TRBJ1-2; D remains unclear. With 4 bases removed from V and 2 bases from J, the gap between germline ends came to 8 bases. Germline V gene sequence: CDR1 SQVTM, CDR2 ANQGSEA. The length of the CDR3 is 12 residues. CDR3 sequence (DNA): TGCAGCGTTGCGGTTCTCAACTATGGCTACACCTTC. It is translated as CSVAVLNYGYTF.

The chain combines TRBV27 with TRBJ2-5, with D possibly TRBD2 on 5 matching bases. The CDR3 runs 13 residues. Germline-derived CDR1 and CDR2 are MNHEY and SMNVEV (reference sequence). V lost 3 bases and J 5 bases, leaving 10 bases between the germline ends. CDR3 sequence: CASSFGVWETQYF. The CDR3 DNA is TGTGCCAGCAGTTTCGGGGTATGGGAGACCCAGTACTTC.

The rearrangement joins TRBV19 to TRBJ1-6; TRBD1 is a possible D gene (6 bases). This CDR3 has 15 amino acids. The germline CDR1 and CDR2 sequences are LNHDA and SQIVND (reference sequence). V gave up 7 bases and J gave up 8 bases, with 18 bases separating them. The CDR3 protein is CASMGRDTWDSPLHF. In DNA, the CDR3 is TGTGCCAGTATGGGCAGGGACACATGGGATTCACCCCTCCACTTT. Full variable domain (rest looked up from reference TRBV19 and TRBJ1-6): DGGITQSPKYLFRKEGQNVTLSCEQNLNHDAMYWYRQDPGQGLRLIYYSQIVNDFQKGDIAEGYSVSREKKESFPLTVTSAQKNPTAFYLCASMGRDTWDSPLHFGNGTRLTVT.

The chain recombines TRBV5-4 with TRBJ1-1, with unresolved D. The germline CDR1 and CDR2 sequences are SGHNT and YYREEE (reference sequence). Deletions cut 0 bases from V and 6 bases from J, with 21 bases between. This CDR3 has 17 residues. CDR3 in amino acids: CASSLGEKSIFRAEAFF. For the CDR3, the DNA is TGTGCCAGCAGCTTGGGCGAGAAGTCGATTTTTAGAGCTGAAGCTTTCTTT.

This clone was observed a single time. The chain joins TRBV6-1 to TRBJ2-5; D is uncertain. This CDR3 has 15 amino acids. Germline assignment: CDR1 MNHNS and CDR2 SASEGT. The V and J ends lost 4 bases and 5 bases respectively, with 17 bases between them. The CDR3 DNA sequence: TGTGCCAGCAGTGCCCATGAGACCACCGGGGAGACCCAGTACTTC. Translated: CASSAHETTGETQYF.

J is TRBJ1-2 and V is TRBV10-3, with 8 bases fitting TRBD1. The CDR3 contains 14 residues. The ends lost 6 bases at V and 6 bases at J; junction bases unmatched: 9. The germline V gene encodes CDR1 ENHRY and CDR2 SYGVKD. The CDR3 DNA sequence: TGTGCCATCAGCCTCGAGAACAGGGGGGATGGCTACACCTTC. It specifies CAISLENRGDGYTF.

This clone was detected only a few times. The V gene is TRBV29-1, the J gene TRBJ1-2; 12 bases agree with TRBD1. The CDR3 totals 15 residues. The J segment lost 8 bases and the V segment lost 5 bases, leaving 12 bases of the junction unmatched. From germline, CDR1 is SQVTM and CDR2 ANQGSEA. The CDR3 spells CSVPGRGQGAEGYTF. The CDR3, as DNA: TGCAGCGTTCCGGGAAGGGGACAGGGGGCAGAAGGCTACACCTTC.

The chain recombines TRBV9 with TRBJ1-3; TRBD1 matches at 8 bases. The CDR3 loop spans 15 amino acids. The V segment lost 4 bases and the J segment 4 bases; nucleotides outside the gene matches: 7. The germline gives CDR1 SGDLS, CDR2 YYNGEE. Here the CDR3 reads CASSPRAGGGNTIYF. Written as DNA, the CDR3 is TGTGCCAGCAGCCCGCGGGCAGGGGGCGGAAACACCATATATTTT. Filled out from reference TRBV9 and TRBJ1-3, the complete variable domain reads DSGVTQTPKHLITATGQRVTLRCSPRSGDLSVYWYQQSLDQGLQFLIQYYNGEERAKGNILERFSAQQFPDLHSELNLSSLELGDSALYFCASSPRAGGGNTIYFGEGSWLTVV.

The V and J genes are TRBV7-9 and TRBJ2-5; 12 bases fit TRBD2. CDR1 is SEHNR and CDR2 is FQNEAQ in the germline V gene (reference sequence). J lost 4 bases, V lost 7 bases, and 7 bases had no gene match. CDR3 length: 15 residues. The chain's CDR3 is CASTLAGLAGETQYF. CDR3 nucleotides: TGTGCCAGCACTCTGGCGGGACTAGCGGGAGAGACCCAGTACTTC.

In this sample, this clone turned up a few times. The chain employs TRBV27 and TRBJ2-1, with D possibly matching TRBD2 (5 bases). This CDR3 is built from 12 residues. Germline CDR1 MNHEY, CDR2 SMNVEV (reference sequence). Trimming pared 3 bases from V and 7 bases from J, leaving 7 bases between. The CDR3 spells CASSFTGNEQFF. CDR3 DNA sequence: TGTGCCAGCAGTTTCACGGGGAATGAGCAGTTCTTC.

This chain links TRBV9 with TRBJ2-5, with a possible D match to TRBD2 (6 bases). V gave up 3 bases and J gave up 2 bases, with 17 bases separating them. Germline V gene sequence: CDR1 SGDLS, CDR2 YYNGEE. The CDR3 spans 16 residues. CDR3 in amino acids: CASSEQGTGLQETQYF. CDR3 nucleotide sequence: TGTGCCAGCAGCGAGCAAGGTACGGGACTGCAAGAGACCCAGTACTTC. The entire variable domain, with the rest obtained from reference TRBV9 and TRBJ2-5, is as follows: DSGVTQTPKHLITATGQRVTLRCSPRSGDLSVYWYQQSLDQGLQFLIQYYNGEERAKGNILERFSAQQFPDLHSELNLSSLELGDSALYFCASSEQGTGLQETQYFGPGTRLLVL.

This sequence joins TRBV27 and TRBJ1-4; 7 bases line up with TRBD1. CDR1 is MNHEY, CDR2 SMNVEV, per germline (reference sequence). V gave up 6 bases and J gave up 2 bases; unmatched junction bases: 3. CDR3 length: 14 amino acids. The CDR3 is CASRLTGTNEKLFF. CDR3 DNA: TGTGCCAGCAGACTGACAGGGACTAATGAAAAACTGTTTTTT.

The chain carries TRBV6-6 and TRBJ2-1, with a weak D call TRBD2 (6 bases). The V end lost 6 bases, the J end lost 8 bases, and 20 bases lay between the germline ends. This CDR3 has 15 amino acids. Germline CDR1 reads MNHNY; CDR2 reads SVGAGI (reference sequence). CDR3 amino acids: CASSSPGLLGDEQFF. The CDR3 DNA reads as TGTGCCAGCAGCAGTCCGGGACTCCTGGGGGATGAGCAGTTCTTC.

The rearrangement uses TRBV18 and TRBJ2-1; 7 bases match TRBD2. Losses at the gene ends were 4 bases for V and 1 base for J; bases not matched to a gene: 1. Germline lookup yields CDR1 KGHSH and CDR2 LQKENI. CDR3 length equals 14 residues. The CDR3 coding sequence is TGTGCCAGCTCACTGGGGGGGTCCTACAATGAGCAGTTCTTC. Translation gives CASSLGGSYNEQFF.

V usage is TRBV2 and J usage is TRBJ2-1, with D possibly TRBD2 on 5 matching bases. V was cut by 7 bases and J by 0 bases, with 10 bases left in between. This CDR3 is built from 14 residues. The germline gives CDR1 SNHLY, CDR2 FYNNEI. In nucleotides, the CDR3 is TGTGCCAGCAACGTAGGGAGCTCCTACAATGAGCAGTTCTTC. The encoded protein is CASNVGSSYNEQFF.

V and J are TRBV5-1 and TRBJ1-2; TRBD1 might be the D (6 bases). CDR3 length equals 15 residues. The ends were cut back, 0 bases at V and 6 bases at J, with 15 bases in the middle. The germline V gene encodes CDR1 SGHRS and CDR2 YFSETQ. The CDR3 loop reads CASSLEGDGRDGYTF. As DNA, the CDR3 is TGCGCCAGCAGCTTGGAGGGGGACGGGAGGGATGGCTACACCTTC.

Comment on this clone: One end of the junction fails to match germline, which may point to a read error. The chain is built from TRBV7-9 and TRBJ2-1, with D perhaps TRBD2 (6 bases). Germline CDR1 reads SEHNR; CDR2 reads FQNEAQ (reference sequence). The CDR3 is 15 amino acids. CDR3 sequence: CSSRFKLADFNEQFF. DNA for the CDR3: TGTTCCAGCAGATTCAAACTAGCTGATTTCAATGAGCAGTTCTTC.

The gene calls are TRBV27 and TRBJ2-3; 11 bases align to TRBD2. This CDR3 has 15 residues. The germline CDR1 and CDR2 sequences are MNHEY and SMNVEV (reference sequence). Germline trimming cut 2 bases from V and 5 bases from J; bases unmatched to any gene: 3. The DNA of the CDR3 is TGTGCCAGCAGTTTACTAGCGGGGGGTGAAGATACGCAGTATTTT. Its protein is CASSLLAGGEDTQYF.

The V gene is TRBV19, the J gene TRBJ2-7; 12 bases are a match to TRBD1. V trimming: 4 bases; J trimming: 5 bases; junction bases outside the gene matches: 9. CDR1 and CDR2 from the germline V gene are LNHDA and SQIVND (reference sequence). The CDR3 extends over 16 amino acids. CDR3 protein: CASSTSGTGGLDEQYF. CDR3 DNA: TGTGCCAGTAGTACGTCCGGGACAGGGGGCCTCGACGAGCAGTACTTC.